This T cell receptor beta chain was profiled in a study of radiotherapy plus CTLA-4 blockade in lung cancer. In the study overall: Of the patients, about 20% showed objective responses and 31% attained disease control.

About this clone itself: Antigen specificity is unknown.

Study-level results: Early blood T cell clone dynamics reportedly forecast response best, with interferon-beta. Radiotherapy was combined with ipilimumab, and tumor-derived TCR clones then expanded in blood.

Those with chemo-refractory metastatic non-small-cell lung cancer were treated with focal radiation combined with CTLA-4 blockade using ipilimumab. The CDR3 sequence is 16 residues long. CDR1 is SNHLY and CDR2 is FYNNEI in the germline V gene. With V trimmed by 7 bases and J by 5 bases, 11 bases remained unmatched. TCRdb's copy holds only in-frame clones and misses some; the assay was immunoSEQ multiplex PCR. The sample lists approximately 73,000 clones; over 75% were seen once. The receptor was isolated from a human donor with non-small cell lung cancer that progressed on radiotherapy plus ipilimumab. This chain links TRBV2 with TRBJ2-1; 10 bases are a match to TRBD2. Material: peripheral blood, obtained from a patient treated with radiotherapy plus ipilimumab. CDR3 DNA: TGTGCCAGCACTAGACCGGGACTAGCGCTTCACAATGAGCAGTTCTTC. Residues: CASTRPGLALHNEQFF.